The entry that follows covers one T cell receptor (beta chain) sequence. Its antigen is unidentified. Expressed TCRB transcripts were sequenced because the isolated RNA had all been reverse transcribed beforehand. Produced via immunoSEQ multiplex PCR; TCRdb's table is partial and in-frame only. The sample holds 100,000 to 150,000 clones; 9% are singletons and the top ten take 0.65% to 0.75%. CDR1 is MGHRA and CDR2 is YSYEKL in the germline V gene. There are 18 residues in the CDR3. Losses at the gene ends were 1 base for V and 5 bases for J; bases not matched to a gene: 16. This sample is part of a study of beta chain features in type 1 diabetes. Regarding the study as a whole: People with Type 1 diabetes carried modestly yet significantly shorter TCRB CDR3s in all four CD4+ subsets.

The sequence was obtained from a man under 40 with type 1 diabetes. The sample taken for sequencing was central memory CD4+ T cells from blood. The chain has TRBV4-1 and TRBJ2-5, with 7 bases that match TRBD2. The CDR3 here is CASSQGVSSGASGETQYF. For the CDR3, the DNA is TGCGCCAGCAGCCAAGGGGTTTCCAGCGGGGCCTCGGGGGAGACCCAGTACTTC.